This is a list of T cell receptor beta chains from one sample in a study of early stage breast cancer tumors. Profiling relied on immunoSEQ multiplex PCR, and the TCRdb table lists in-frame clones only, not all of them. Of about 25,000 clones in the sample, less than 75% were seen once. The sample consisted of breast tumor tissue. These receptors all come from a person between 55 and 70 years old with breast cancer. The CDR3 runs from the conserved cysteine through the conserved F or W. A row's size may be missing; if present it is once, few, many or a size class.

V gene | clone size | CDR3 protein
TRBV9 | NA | CASSARDRGNTIYF
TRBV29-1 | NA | CSVRGLAGSSYNEQFF
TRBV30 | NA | CVMTPRVFGQYF
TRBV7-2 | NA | CASSLWGGPTGELFF
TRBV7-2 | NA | CASSFSRDSYEQYF
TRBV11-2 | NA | CASSLATLRGQFRDTQYF
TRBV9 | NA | CASSVETGMIKYGYTF
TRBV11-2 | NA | CASSFVREQYF
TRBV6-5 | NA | CASSFRDREEKLFF
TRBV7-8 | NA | CASSPTGETQYF
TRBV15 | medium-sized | CATTQGAGEVETQYF
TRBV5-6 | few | CASSLQQGGYTF
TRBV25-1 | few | CASSALGQGNEQYF
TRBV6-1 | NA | CASSVGTGPTYEQYF
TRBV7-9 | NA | CASSEAASGHRGLYNEQFF
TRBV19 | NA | CASSTTAAELTNTGELFF
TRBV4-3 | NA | CASSAGRDLNTEAFF
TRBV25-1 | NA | CASSEGVPTGEQYF
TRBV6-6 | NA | CASSYGQGTEAFF
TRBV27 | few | CASSSAGTGSYGYTF
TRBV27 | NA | CASRGTGGLVETQYF
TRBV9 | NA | CASSVEGTSGEETQYF
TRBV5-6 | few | CASSLRGGDTEAFF
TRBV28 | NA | CASSPLGGAREQYF
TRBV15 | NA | CATSRGREDPYEQYF
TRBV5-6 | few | CASSSRRSYEQYF
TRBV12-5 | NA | CASGKTVAAGGQPQHF
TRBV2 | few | CASSVVRDEQYF
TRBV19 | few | CASSIRVSSGSHEQYF
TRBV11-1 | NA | CASSLRVLNTEAFF
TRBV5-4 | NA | CASSSGQRTYEQYF
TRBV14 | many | CASSRGLGGIGDTQYF
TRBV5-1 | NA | CASSGYGTAEGGYTF
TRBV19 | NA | CASSPGQDYGYTF
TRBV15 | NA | CATSRTYTGMGASEKLFF
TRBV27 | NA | CASSLRQGLSTEAFF
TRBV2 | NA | CASRNDRVNTGELFF
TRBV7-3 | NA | CASSLFGLAGDLNTGELFF
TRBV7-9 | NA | CASDGTANEQYF
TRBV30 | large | CAYLTGNTEAFF
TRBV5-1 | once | CASSLSASASYEQYF